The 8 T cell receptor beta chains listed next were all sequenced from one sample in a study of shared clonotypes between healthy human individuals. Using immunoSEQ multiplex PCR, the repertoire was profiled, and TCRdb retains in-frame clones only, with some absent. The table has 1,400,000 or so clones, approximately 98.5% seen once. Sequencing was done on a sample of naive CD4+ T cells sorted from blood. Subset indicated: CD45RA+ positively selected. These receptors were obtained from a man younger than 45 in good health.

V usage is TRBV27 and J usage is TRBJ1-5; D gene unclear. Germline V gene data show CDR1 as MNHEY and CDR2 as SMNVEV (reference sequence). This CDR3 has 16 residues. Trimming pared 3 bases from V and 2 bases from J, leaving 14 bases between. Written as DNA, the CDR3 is TGTGCCAGCAGTTTTGGCCCCGAACCTGGCAATCAGCCCCAGCATTTT. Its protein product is CASSFGPEPGNQPQHF.

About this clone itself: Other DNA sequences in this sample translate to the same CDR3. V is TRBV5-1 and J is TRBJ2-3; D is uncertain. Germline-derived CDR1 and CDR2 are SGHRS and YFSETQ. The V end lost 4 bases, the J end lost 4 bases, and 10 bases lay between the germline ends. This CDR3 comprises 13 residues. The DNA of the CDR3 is TGCGCCAGCAGCACCATATCTCCAGATACGCAGTATTTT. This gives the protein CASSTISPDTQYF.

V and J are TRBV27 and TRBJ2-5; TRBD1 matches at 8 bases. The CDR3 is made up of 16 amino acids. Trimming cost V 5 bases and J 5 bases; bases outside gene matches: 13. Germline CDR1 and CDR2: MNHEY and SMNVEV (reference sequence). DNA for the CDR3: TGTGCCAGCAGTCCGTACCCACAGGGGGAACGGGAGACCCAGTACTTC. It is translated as CASSPYPQGERETQYF.

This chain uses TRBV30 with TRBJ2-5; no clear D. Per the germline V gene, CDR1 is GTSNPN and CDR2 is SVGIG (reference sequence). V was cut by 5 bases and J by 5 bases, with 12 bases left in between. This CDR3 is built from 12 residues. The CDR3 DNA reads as TGTGCCTGGGCTATCGTGTCGGAGACCCAGTACTTC. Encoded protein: CAWAIVSETQYF.

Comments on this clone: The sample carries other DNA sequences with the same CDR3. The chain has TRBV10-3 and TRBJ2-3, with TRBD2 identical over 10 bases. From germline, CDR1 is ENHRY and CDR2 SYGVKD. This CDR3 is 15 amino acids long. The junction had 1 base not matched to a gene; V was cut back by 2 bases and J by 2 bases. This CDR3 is CAISELAGATDTQYF. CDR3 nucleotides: TGTGCCATCAGTGAGCTAGCGGGGGCCACAGATACGCAGTATTTT.

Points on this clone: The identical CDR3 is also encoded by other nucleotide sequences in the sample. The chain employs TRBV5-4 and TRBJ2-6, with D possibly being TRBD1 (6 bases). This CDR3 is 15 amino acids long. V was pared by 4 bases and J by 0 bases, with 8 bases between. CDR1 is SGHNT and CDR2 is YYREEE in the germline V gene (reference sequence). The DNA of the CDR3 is TGTGCCAGCAGCCCGGACAGCTCTGGGGCCAACGTCCTGACTTTC. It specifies CASSPDSSGANVLTF. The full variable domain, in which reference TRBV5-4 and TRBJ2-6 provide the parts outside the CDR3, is ETGVTQSPTHLIKTRGQQVTLRCSSQSGHNTVSWYQQALGQGPQFIFQYYREEENGRGNFPPRFSGLQFPNYSSELNVNALELDDSALYLCASSPDSSGANVLTFGAGSRLTVL.

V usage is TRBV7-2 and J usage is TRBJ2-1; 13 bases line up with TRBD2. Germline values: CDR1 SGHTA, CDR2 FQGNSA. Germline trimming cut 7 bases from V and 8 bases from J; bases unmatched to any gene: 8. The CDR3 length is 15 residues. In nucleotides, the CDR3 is TGTGCCAGCACCCAGACTAGCGGGAGGTTTTATGAGCAGTTCTTC. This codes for CASTQTSGRFYEQFF.

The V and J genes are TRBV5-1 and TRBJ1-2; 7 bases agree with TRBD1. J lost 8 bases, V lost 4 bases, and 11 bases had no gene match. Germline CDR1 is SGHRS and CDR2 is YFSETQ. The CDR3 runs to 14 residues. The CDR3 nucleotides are TGCGCCAGCAGCCTCGGGACAGCCCCACGGGGCTACACCTTC. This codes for CASSLGTAPRGYTF.